This T cell receptor (beta chain) was captured in a study of regulatory T cells in long-lasting Graves disease. Time point reported: newly diagnosed GD, antithyroid drugs for less than 3 months. PBMCs were the source of the RNA used for TCR sequencing. On this clonotype: What it binds is unknown. A much larger clone differs by one base, so this may be a read error.

Study observations and caveats: Public clonotype sharing was higher in persistent than newly diagnosed patients.

The CDR3 has 14 amino acids. The J segment lost 6 bases and the V segment lost 2 bases, leaving 5 bases of the junction unmatched. CDR1 and CDR2 from the germline V gene are MNHEY and SVGEGT. TCR beta libraries were built with iRepertoire HTBI primers and Arm-PCR of CDR3 regions. TCRdb reprocessed the multiplex PCR reads via MiXCR and lists one record per CDR3 protein. The sample carries some 330,000 distinct CDR3 sequences, approximately 12% recorded once. The sample was also linked to a second study, of T cells in Graves' hyperthyroidism and ophthalmopathy.

The source is a woman aged 18-29 years with Graves disease. Sequencing was performed on peripheral blood mononuclear cells (PBMCs), taken at new diagnosis, from a patient treated with antithyroid drugs. The chain recombines TRBV6-2 or TRBV6-3 with TRBJ1-1; 8 bases match TRBD1. In DNA, the CDR3 is TGTGCCAGCAGTTACAGGTCAGGGGGCGCTGAAGCTTTCTTT. It codes for CASSYRSGGAEAFF.